A selection of T cell receptor beta chains follows, all from one sample in a study of molecular identifiers for immune sequencing clone quantification. One entry per CDR3 protein results from TCRdb running MiXCR on the PCR reads. The table shows nearly 55,000 distinct CDR3 sequences, with roughly a third occurring only once. Specimen: naive CD8+ T cells from blood, with Jurkat cell RNA spiked in. These receptors came from a human donor in good health. Some libraries in this study had Jurkat cell RNA spiked in. CDR3s include the opening cysteine and the closing phenylalanine or tryptophan. The D gene is left open where the match is weak. A row's size may be missing; if present it is once, few, many or a size class.

clone_size	d_call	v_call	j_call	cdr3_nt	cdr3_aa
few	TRBD2	TRBV6-2/TRBV6-3	TRBJ2-7	TGTGCCAGCAGTCGGGAGGACTACGAGCAGTACTTC	CASSREDYEQYF
.	TRBD2	TRBV9	TRBJ2-2	TGTGCCAGCAGCGACGGACTAGCGGGCTCGAACACCGGGGAGCTGTTTTTT	CASSDGLAGSNTGELFF
.	.	TRBV5-1	TRBJ1-2	TGCGCCAGCAGGGTCGGTTTGAGCTATGGCTACACCTTC	CASRVGLSYGYTF
few	.	TRBV28	TRBJ1-1	TGTGCCAGCAGTTCCCTCCTATTCACTGAAGCTTTCTTT	CASSSLLFTEAFF
few	.	TRBV6-2/TRBV6-3	TRBJ1-2	TGTGCCAGCAGCGAACATAACTATGGCTACACCTTC	CASSEHNYGYTF
many	.	TRBV6-2/TRBV6-3	TRBJ1-5	TGTGCCAGCAGTTACTGGGAGGGAAGTCAGCCCCAGCATTTT	CASSYWEGSQPQHF
many	.	TRBV6-5	TRBJ1-1	TGTGCCAGCAGTTACTCGACGGGTGAAGCTTTCTTT	CASSYSTGEAFF
.	.	TRBV19	TRBJ1-5	TGTGCCAGTAGTATAGGGGACGGCGGGATTCAGCCCCAGCATTTT	CASSIGDGGIQPQHF
.	TRBD1	TRBV28	TRBJ1-5	TGTGCCAGCAGTATTACAGGGGCGTTCAATCAGCCCCAGCATTTT	CASSITGAFNQPQHF
.	.	TRBV27	TRBJ1-6	TGTGCCAGCAGTTTATATCAGGGGTCCAATTCACCCCTCCACTTT	CASSLYQGSNSPLHF
.	TRBD2	TRBV28	TRBJ2-1	TGTGCCAGCAGTTTCCCCCCGACTAGCGGGAGTTACAATGAGCAGTTCTTC	CASSFPPTSGSYNEQFF
many	TRBD2	TRBV28	TRBJ2-7	TGTGCCAGCAGCCGGGGACTAGCGGGTGAGCAGTACTTC	CASSRGLAGEQYF
.	.	TRBV27	TRBJ2-1	TGTGCCAGCAGTACTCGGGTAAACCCCCACAATGAGCAGATCTTC	CASSTRVNPHNEQIF
few	.	TRBV15	TRBJ2-2	TGTGCCACCAGCAGAGAAGGGCGGAGGGAGAACACCGGGGAGCTGTTTTTT	CATSREGRRENTGELFF
few	.	TRBV19	TRBJ2-6	TGTGCCACCTCCTCAACCGGGACCTCTGGGGCCAACGTCCTGACTTTC	CATSSTGTSGANVLTF
few	.	TRBV3-1	TRBJ1-2	TGTGCCAGCAGGATTTCCGGGACCTACTATGGCTACACCTTC	CASRISGTYYGYTF
many	.	TRBV4-2	TRBJ1-2	TGTGCCAGCAGCCAAGAAGCGGTAACCCCTACCTTC	CASSQEAVTPTF
many	TRBD1	TRBV12-3/TRBV12-4	TRBJ2-7	TGTGCCAGCAGTTTCCCCGGGACAGGGCCTCTCTTC	CASSFPGTGPLF
many	TRBD1	TRBV19	TRBJ1-1	TGTGCCAGTAGTATAGACCCCCGACAGGGCGTCAACACTGAAGCTTTCTTT	CASSIDPRQGVNTEAFF
few	.	TRBV7-9	TRBJ2-1	TGTGCCAGCTCACCTGGTCTTCGGAATGAGCAGTTCTTC	CASSPGLRNEQFF
.	TRBD2	TRBV6-2/TRBV6-3	TRBJ2-7	TGTGCCAGCAGTATGACTAGCGGGGTAGCCTACGAGCAGTACTTC	CASSMTSGVAYEQYF
.	.	TRBV29-1	TRBJ2-7	TGCAGCGCAGAGAATGACAACGAGCAGTACTTC	CSAENDNEQYF